Shown below are 25 T cell receptor beta chains from a single sample sequenced in a study of cytomegalovirus exposure and HLA in healthy donors. With 60 Vbeta and 13 Jbeta primers, the PCR was carried out. Data came from immunoSEQ multiplex PCR; TCRdb stores just in-frame clones and leaves some out. The sample lists about 71,000 clones; about 70% were seen once. Source material: PBMCs. The source of these receptors is a woman in her fifties or sixties in good health and CMV-seropositive.

This sequence joins TRBV29-1 and TRBJ2-1, with 7 bases lining up with TRBD2. V trimming: 4 bases; J trimming: 7 bases; junction bases outside the gene matches: 10. The CDR3 spans 14 residues. In germline, CDR1 is SQVTM, CDR2 ANQGSEA. The CDR3 DNA follows: TGCAGCGTTGGGGGGAGCGGGGTGAGGAATGAGCAGTTCTTC. It translates to CSVGGSGVRNEQFF.

This chain uses TRBV4-2 with TRBJ2-3, with 13 nucleotides matching TRBD2. In germline, CDR1 is LGHNA, CDR2 YNFKEQ. The CDR3 runs to 19 residues. V shed 0 bases and J 6 bases; nucleotides not matched to a gene: 12. This chain's CDR3 is CASSQDRGTSGVTPDTQYF. DNA for the CDR3: TGTGCCAGCAGCCAAGATCGGGGGACTAGCGGGGTGACCCCGGATACGCAGTATTTT.

This clone was detected ten times or more. This chain uses TRBV4-3 with TRBJ2-1; no reliable D call. V lost 1 base, J lost 0 bases, and 7 bases lay in between. Germline-derived CDR1 and CDR2 are LGHNA and YSLEER. The length of the CDR3 is 15 residues. This CDR3 reads CASSQAPVSYNEQFF. The DNA for the CDR3 is TGCGCCAGCAGCCAAGCCCCAGTCTCCTACAATGAGCAGTTCTTC.

The V gene is TRBV6-5, the J gene TRBJ1-1, with 7 bases identical to TRBD1. CDR3 length equals 14 residues. Per germline, CDR1 MNHEY and CDR2 SVGAGI. V lost 2 bases and J lost 8; bases outside the gene matches: 8. The CDR3 DNA reads TGTGCCAGCAGTTACCCGGGACAGCTTCACGAAGCTTTCTTT. It specifies CASSYPGQLHEAFF.

The chain links TRBV27 to TRBJ2-7; 11 bases are shared with TRBD2. The junction had 17 bases not matched to a gene; V was cut back by 6 bases and J by 7 bases. This CDR3 is built from 17 residues. CDR1 and CDR2 (germline): MNHEY, SMNVEV (reference sequence). The DNA of the CDR3 is TGTGCCAGCAGCCAACCGGGACTAGCGGAATTCCCCGGGGAGCAGTACTTC. Translating gives CASSQPGLAEFPGEQYF.

The rearrangement uses TRBV5-6 and TRBJ1-2; no firm D call. The V and J ends lost 6 bases and 12 bases respectively, with 18 bases between them. Germline CDR1 and CDR2: SGHDT and YYEEEE. The CDR3 loop spans 12 amino acids. In DNA form, the CDR3 reads TGTGCCAGCACCCCAGCGGGTGGCGCGGACACCTTC. Its protein is CASTPAGGADTF.

The chain employs TRBV28 and TRBJ1-1; a possible D gene is TRBD1 (6 bases). Looked up from germline, CDR1 is MDHEN and CDR2 is SYDVKM. Trimming took 5 bases from V and 4 from J, leaving 20 bases between them. This CDR3 has 16 residues. DNA of the CDR3: TGTGCCAGCAGTCAACAGGGCGGGCCTGGGGGCACTGAAGCTTTCTTT. Its protein product is CASSQQGGPGGTEAFF.

V usage is TRBV5-4 and J usage is TRBJ1-5; D not resolved. CDR3 length equals 11 residues. Per germline, CDR1 SGHNT and CDR2 YYREEE (reference sequence). The germline V and J ends were trimmed by 3 bases and 11 bases, with 9 bases remaining between them. The CDR3 region has the DNA TGTGCCAGCAGCTATTACTCGTCCCAGCATTTT. Translating gives CASSYYSSQHF.

The chain joins TRBV19 to TRBJ2-1; 8 nucleotides agree with TRBD2. Germline V gives CDR1 LNHDA, CDR2 SQIVND (reference sequence). Losses at the gene ends were 5 bases for V and 4 bases for J; bases not matched to a gene: 13. The CDR3 has 17 amino acids. The CDR3 nucleotides read TGTGCCAGTAGTGCTATCTATAACGGGAGGGAGTACAATGAGCAGTTCTTC. This gives the protein CASSAIYNGREYNEQFF.

CDR3 protein: CASSTQGTEQYF. DNA for the CDR3: TGTGCCAGTAGTACCCAGGGGACCGAGCAGTACTTC. V usage is TRBV19 and J usage is TRBJ2-7, with a weak D call TRBD1 (6 bases). Trimming cost V 4 bases and J 6 bases, with 10 bases left between them. The CDR3 covers 12 residues. Germline V gives CDR1 LNHDA, CDR2 SQIVND (reference sequence).

The chain couples TRBV28 to TRBJ1-1; 7 bases map to TRBD1. With 6 bases clipped from V and 5 bases from J, the junction kept 9 bases outside the gene matches. Germline CDR1 reads MDHEN; CDR2 reads SYDVKM. The CDR3 totals 14 residues. CDR3 amino acids: CASRGETGRTEAFF. CDR3 nucleotide sequence: TGTGCCAGCAGGGGGGAGACAGGGAGAACTGAAGCTTTCTTT.

This clone has more than one count but fewer than ten. V gene TRBV2 combines with J gene TRBJ2-3; no clear D. Germline lookup yields CDR1 SNHLY and CDR2 FYNNEI. CDR3 length: 14 residues. Trimming cost V 7 bases and J 0 bases, with 11 bases left between them. The CDR3 region has the DNA TGTGCCAGCAACCGAGAATATAGCACAGATACGCAGTATTTT. This codes for CASNREYSTDTQYF.

The chain carries TRBV10-1 and TRBJ1-2; the D is unclear. This CDR3 is built from 13 residues. Trimming pared 6 bases from V and 4 bases from J, leaving 12 bases between. Per germline, CDR1 WNHNN and CDR2 SYGVQD (reference sequence). CDR3 region: CASSEDGFYGYTF. The CDR3 DNA follows: TGCGCCAGCAGCGAGGACGGGTTCTATGGCTACACCTTC.

The chain carries TRBV28 and TRBJ1-4; D perhaps matches TRBD1 (5 bases). This CDR3 is 14 amino acids long. Germline V gene data show CDR1 as MDHEN and CDR2 as SYDVKM. V lost 8 bases, J lost 15 bases, and 25 bases lay in between. CDR3 sequence reads: CASHTSTVPHLLFF. The CDR3 DNA reads as TGTGCCAGCCACACCTCGACAGTTCCGCATCTTTTGTTTTTT.

J is TRBJ1-2 and V is TRBV7-2; D call uncertain. The V gene's germline CDR1 is SGHTA and CDR2 FQGNSA. V gave up 4 bases and J gave up 8 bases, with 11 bases separating them. The CDR3 is made up of 12 amino acids. CDR3 sequence (DNA): TGTGCCAGCAGCTCCCGTGCGGGGGGCTACACCTTC. This translates into CASSSRAGGYTF.

The chain combines TRBV5-8 with TRBJ2-7; 9 bases align to TRBD1. The CDR3 consists of 14 residues. With V trimmed by 4 bases and J by 4 bases, 6 bases remained unmatched. Germline CDR1 SGHTS, CDR2 YDEGEE. Here the CDR3 reads CASSVDRGIYEQYF. The CDR3 DNA is TGTGCCAGCAGCGTGGACAGGGGTATTTACGAGCAGTACTTC.

The rearrangement joins TRBV7-7 to TRBJ1-5, with TRBD1 identical over 11 bases. V was clipped by 4 bases and J by 2 bases; unmatched bases: 4. The CDR3 totals 16 residues. From germline, CDR1 is SSHAT and CDR2 FNYEAQ (reference sequence). For the CDR3, the DNA is TGTGCCAGCAGCTCAGGACAGGGGGCAGGCAATCAGCCCCAGCATTTT. Translated: CASSSGQGAGNQPQHF.

The chain is built from TRBV28 and TRBJ2-1; TRBD2 matches 8 bases. Per the germline V gene, CDR1 is MDHEN and CDR2 is SYDVKM. The CDR3 is made up of 14 amino acids. Trimming removed 5 bases from V and 4 bases from J; junction bases left unmatched: 4. The CDR3: CASSATSAYNEQFF. CDR3 bases: TGTGCCAGCAGTGCGACTAGCGCGTACAATGAGCAGTTCTTC.

The chain is built from TRBV9 and TRBJ1-5; 8 positions match TRBD1. The CDR3 loop spans 15 amino acids. Germline values: CDR1 SGDLS, CDR2 YYNGEE. J lost 3 bases, V lost 3 bases, and 5 bases had no gene match. CDR3 residues: CASSASDRANQPQHF. CDR3 DNA sequence: TGTGCCAGCAGCGCCTCGGACAGGGCCAATCAGCCCCAGCATTTT. Full variable domain (remainder filled in from reference TRBV9 and TRBJ1-5): DSGVTQTPKHLITATGQRVTLRCSPRSGDLSVYWYQQSLDQGLQFLIQYYNGEERAKGNILERFSAQQFPDLHSELNLSSLELGDSALYFCASSASDRANQPQHFGDGTRLSIL.

The chain links TRBV9 to TRBJ1-1; weak D call: TRBD1 (6 bases). Germline lookup yields CDR1 SGDLS and CDR2 YYNGEE. Trimming shortened V by 1 base and J by 5 bases, and 9 bases separated the two germline ends. CDR3 length equals 13 residues. CDR3 loop: CASSVTGYTEAFF. The DNA of the CDR3 is TGTGCCAGCAGCGTAACAGGGTATACTGAAGCTTTCTTT.

The genes are TRBV18 and TRBJ1-2; D is unresolved. The CDR3 runs to 12 residues. Germline V lookup: CDR1 KGHSH, CDR2 LQKENI. Trimming cost V 1 base and J 3 bases, with 3 bases left between them. The CDR3 is CASSPRDYGYTF. The CDR3 nucleotides read TGTGCCAGCTCACCACGAGACTATGGCTACACCTTC.

This clone was seen a handful of times. V usage is TRBV21-1 and J usage is TRBJ2-7; the table gives TRBD1 as D, unverified against the DNA. TRBV21-1 is shown as a pseudogene. CDR3 length: 18 residues. The CDR3 coding sequence is TGTGCCAGCAGCAAGACCCCTTACAGGCCCCAGCTCCGCTACGAGCAGTACTTC. It encodes CASSKTPYRPQLRYEQYF.

The gene calls are TRBV5-4 and TRBJ2-2; 7 bases agree with TRBD1. Germline lookup yields CDR1 SGHNT and CDR2 YYREEE (reference sequence). The J segment lost 2 bases and the V segment lost 0 bases, leaving 7 bases of the junction unmatched. CDR3 length equals 17 residues. This CDR3 is CASSLDGTALNTGELFF. The CDR3, as DNA: TGTGCCAGCAGCTTGGACGGGACAGCCCTTAACACCGGGGAGCTGTTTTTT.

This rearrangement joins TRBV30 to TRBJ2-7, with 8 bases fitting TRBD1. CDR1 GTSNPN and CDR2 SVGIG come from the germline V gene (reference sequence). This CDR3 contains 15 residues. V lost 0 bases to trimming and J lost 5 bases; unmatched junction nucleotides: 9. The CDR3 sequence is CAWSVRTGWFNEQYF. DNA of the CDR3: TGTGCCTGGAGTGTACGGACAGGGTGGTTTAACGAGCAGTACTTC.

This clone came up a few times. At one of its ends the junction is not consistent with the germline gene, which may arise from a read error. The chain combines TRBV27 with TRBJ2-5; D perhaps matches TRBD1 (5 bases). The CDR3 consists of 16 residues. Germline V gene sequence: CDR1 MNHEY, CDR2 SMNVEV (reference sequence). CDR3 DNA sequence: TGTGCCAGCAGTCTATCTTATCAGGGCGGTTACGGGACCCAGTACTTC. Translation gives CASSLSYQGGYGTQYF.